The 5 T cell receptor beta chains below come from one sample, sequenced in a study of tumor-infiltrating lymphocytes in oesophageal squamous cell carcinoma. MiXCR, applied by TCRdb to the PCR reads, yields one record per CDR3 protein. Of about 10,000 distinct CDR3 sequences listed, 60% to 70% are singletons. Sample: esophageal tumor tissue. The receptor source for this set is a female donor with esophageal squamous cell carcinoma.

This rearrangement joins TRBV5-1 to TRBJ1-6, with a tentative D call TRBD1 (6 bases). The V end was cut by 0 bases, the J end by 11 bases, with 15 bases between. Germline CDR1 SGHRS, CDR2 YFSETQ. The CDR3 contains 15 residues. CDR3 sequence (DNA): TGCGCCAGCAGCTTGGCCAGGGGTGAATTACCACCCCTCCACTTT. Protein product: CASSLARGELPPLHF.

V usage is TRBV7-9 and J usage is TRBJ2-1; 9 bases match TRBD1. The tail of the sequence fits TRBJ2-7 better, so the J call may be wrong. Germline CDR1 and CDR2: SEHNR and FQNEAQ (reference sequence). CDR3 length: 14 residues. CDR3 in DNA: TGTGCCACCTTACGGGACAGGGTGGATAGTGAGCAGTACTTC. It encodes CATLRDRVDSEQYF.

This chain links TRBV4-1 with TRBJ2-5, with D perhaps given as TRBD1 or TRBD2 (5 bases each). This CDR3 spans 15 amino acids. V was clipped by 1 base and J by 0 bases, with 9 bases between them. The germline V gene encodes CDR1 MGHRA and CDR2 YSYEKL. CDR3 in amino acids: CASSQVWGYQETQYF. The DNA of the CDR3 is TGCGCCAGCAGCCAAGTTTGGGGGTACCAAGAGACCCAGTACTTC.

The chain uses TRBV6-6 and TRBJ2-3; a possible D gene is TRBD1 (5 bases). The DNA end is a closer match to TRBJ2-1, so the J assignment may be wrong. The CDR3 has 15 residues. Germline V lookup: CDR1 MNHNY, CDR2 SVGAGI (reference sequence). In DNA form, the CDR3 reads TGTGCCAGCAGGCCCCCAGGGTCAACGGCCTACGAGCAGTTCTTC. It translates to CASRPPGSTAYEQFF.

V gene TRBV7-8 combines with J gene TRBJ2-6, with 7 bases aligning to TRBD2. The J call is in doubt because the DNA end fits TRBJ2-7 better. This CDR3 comprises 14 residues. Germline V gives CDR1 SGHVS, CDR2 FQNEAQ. The CDR3 is CASSPRGGMNEQYF. The CDR3 bases are TGTGCCAGCAGCCCCCGCGGGGGAATGAATGAGCAGTACTTC.